This T cell receptor beta chain was identified during a study of T cell clonality in common variable immunodeficiency (dated by TCRdb to between 2014 and 2017). A note on this clone: Its antigen remains unidentified. The read finishes 3 residues shy of the CDR3 end, and the germline J gene is used to complete it.

CVID samples and control samples contributed equivalent amounts of genomic DNA as sequencing input. For every sample, a 60 bp segment covering the rearranged TCRbeta CDR3 region was amplified and then sequenced. The immunoSEQ assay, a bias-corrected multiplex PCR combined with high-throughput sequencing, was used for TCRbeta amplification. The original methods were these. Every unique nucleotide sequence counted as a clone and was annotated with V, D and J genes, copy number and frequency. Sequences were labeled productive if in frame, and non-productive if out of frame or containing stop codons. As previously described, clonality was computed from Shannon's entropy. The predicted amino acid sequences of productive clones were used to derive the mean CDR3 Kyte-Doolittle hydropathy. Hierarchical clustering of scaled V gene usage was performed with the R hclust function using Manhattan distance and complete linkage. Sharing of clones by CDR3 amino acid sequence was evaluated through resampling of 12 repertoires per group over 100 rounds. The repertoires were searched for around 75 published EBV-specific and 245 published CMV-specific TCRbeta sequences. After two CVID samples that produced fewer than 10,000 sequences were dropped from the analysis, some 42 CVID repertoires remained. Not all clones reach the TCRdb copy of this immuneACCESS table, which keeps in-frame sequences only. Checked studies attribute under half of the gap to unresolved V genes and leave the rest unexplained. That table gives V, J and clone size, and the DNA gave D and trimming. This sample contains approximately 56,000 clones, none of which is a singleton. The ten largest clones represent more than 2% of the sample.

From the cysteine up to the phenylalanine, the CDR3 has a length of 16 residues. The DNA covers only part of the CDR3, 39 bases in frame from base 1. Germline trimming amounts to 5 bases on V and 0 bases on J, with 10 as the count of junction bases outside the gene matches. CDR1 and CDR2 (LNHDA, SQIVND) derive from the germline V gene (reference sequence). Predominantly Caucasian heritage was noted among both the CVID patients and the healthy controls. Heparinized peripheral whole blood samples of about 5 to 9 ml were collected from each donor. Genomic DNA from adults with common variable immune deficiency (CVID) and from healthy adult controls was used to sequence TCRbeta CDR3 repertoires. A total of 22 healthy adult volunteers (around 12 female and around ten male; age range roughly 23 to 75 years, mean age roughly 34) were included in the control group. Diluted blood was density-centrifuged over Hypaque 1077 or Ficoll-Paque to isolate peripheral blood mononuclear cells. Unsorted mononuclear cells served as the source of genomic DNA, which was extracted either by Qiagen column purification or by a centrifugation-based method.

The paper as a whole reports these results and caveats: Fewer TCRbeta clones were shared among CVID subjects than among healthy controls (p < 0.0001). Even though DNA input was equal, the average per sample came to 82,000 or so unique sequences for controls compared with 30,000 to 40,000 for CVID samples. According to the authors, finding the cause of the higher clonality in CVID would require sequencing the repertoires of T cell subpopulations. TCRbeta clonality was higher in CVID subjects than in healthy controls (t-test p = 0.018), and the increase was most characteristic of about a third of subjects. CVID TCRbeta sequences reportedly showed fewer deletions and N-nucleotide insertions and lacked highly modified clones with 13 or more V deletions. Correlations of repertoire features with clinical complications were constrained by heterogeneity among patients within the CVID cohort.

Source material: peripheral blood mononuclear cells. This TCR derives from a person between 18 and 70 years old in good health. The chain joins TRBV19 to TRBJ2-7; the central 7 bases match TRBD1. The CDR3 DNA, read in part, is TGTGCCAGTAGTCGAGACAGGGTGTTCACCTCCTACGAG. The translation is CASSRDRVFTSYE. The full-length CDR3 reads as CASSRDRVFTSYEQYF.